The 31 T cell receptor beta chains listed next were all sequenced from one sample in a study of a mutant IDH1 vaccine in newly diagnosed glioma (TCRdb year 2021). The library was generated by the immunoSEQ multiplex PCR assay. The source is immuneACCESS, and TCRdb retained only in-frame sequences with V and J called. Part of the clones is not carried over; for the studies checked, unresolved V genes explain less than half of this, and the remainder is unexplained. The sample table contains about 94,000 clones; only one count was recorded for around nine tenths of them. Approximately 0.8% of the sample comes from the top ten. The time point label, as the study defines it: week 47, end of study. Each vaccine dose, consisting of 300 ug of a 20-mer mutant IDH1 peptide in Montanide, was administered subcutaneously with topical imiquimod. For these receptors, no antigen is known. The material was PBMCs, obtained from a glioma patient whose treatment included an IDH1 peptide vaccine. The receptors derive from a woman between 45 and 60 years old with glioma.

The rearrangement joins TRBV18 to TRBJ2-7; 7 bases map to TRBD2. Trimming cost V 5 bases and J 0 bases; bases outside gene matches: 4. Germline V gene sequence: CDR1 KGHSH, CDR2 LQKENI. This CDR3 is 14 amino acids long. CDR3 in amino acids: CASSAGATSYEQYF. The CDR3 coding sequence is TGTGCCAGCTCAGCGGGAGCCACCTCCTACGAGCAGTACTTC.

The chain links TRBV30 to TRBJ2-7, with D perhaps TRBD1 (6 bases). V lost 4 bases and J lost 3, with 22 bases in between. Germline assignment: CDR1 GTSNPN and CDR2 SVGIG (reference sequence). CDR3 length: 16 residues. The CDR3 protein is CAWKSRTDPVIYEQYF. CDR3 DNA: TGTGCCTGGAAATCTAGGACAGATCCTGTGATCTACGAGCAGTACTTC.

The rearrangement joins TRBV15 to TRBJ1-5; no definite D call. The CDR3 spans 15 residues. CDR1 is LNHNV, CDR2 YYDKDF, per germline (reference sequence). V gave up 3 bases and J gave up 0 bases, with 9 bases separating them. CDR3 sequence reads: CATSSTDYSNQPQHF. The CDR3 DNA follows: TGTGCCACCAGCAGCACGGATTATAGCAATCAGCCCCAGCATTTT. The full variable domain, its missing parts supplied by reference TRBV15 and TRBJ1-5, is DAMVIQNPRYQVTQFGKPVTLSCSQTLNHNVMYWYQQKSSQAPKLLFHYYDKDFNNEADTPDNFQSRRPNTSFCFLDIRSPGLGDTAMYLCATSSTDYSNQPQHFGDGTRLSIL.

V usage is TRBV28 and J usage is TRBJ2-7; D is uncertain. The germline gives CDR1 MDHEN, CDR2 SYDVKM. Deletions cut 1 base from V and 6 bases from J, with 10 bases between. This CDR3 is 13 amino acids long. This CDR3 is CASSLSLDGEQYF. Written as DNA, the CDR3 is TGTGCCAGCAGTTTATCCTTGGACGGCGAGCAGTACTTC.

This chain links TRBV4-2 with TRBJ2-6, with unresolved D. V was clipped by 1 base and J by 4 bases, with 8 bases between them. This CDR3 region has 15 residues. Germline V CDR1 and CDR2: LGHNA, YNFKEQ. The CDR3 loop reads CASSQGLSGANVLTF. The CDR3 DNA sequence: TGTGCCAGCAGCCAAGGCCTGTCCGGGGCCAACGTCCTGACTTTC.

J is TRBJ1-6 and V is TRBV18; TRBD1 agrees at 9 bases. Germline V CDR1 and CDR2: KGHSH, LQKENI. V gave up 6 bases and J gave up 5 bases; unmatched junction bases: 5. There are 15 residues in the CDR3. For the CDR3, the DNA is TGTGCCAGCTCTCCGGGACAGGGTAATAATTCACCCCTCCACTTT. This sequence encodes CASSPGQGNNSPLHF.

This rearrangement joins TRBV7-9 to TRBJ2-3; maybe TRBD2 (6 bases). In germline, CDR1 is SEHNR, CDR2 FQNEAQ (reference sequence). Trimming left V 4 bases short and J 6 bases short, with 14 bases between. The CDR3 has 14 residues. The CDR3 nucleotides are TGTGCCAGCAGCTCCCTGGGGGGAGCGGATACGCAGTATTTT. It is translated as CASSSLGGADTQYF.

This chain joins TRBV10-1 and TRBJ2-7; unclear D gene. Trimming pared 2 bases from V and 0 bases from J, leaving 11 bases between. Germline loops: CDR1 WNHNN, CDR2 SYGVQD (reference sequence). The CDR3 runs to 15 residues. DNA for the CDR3: TGCGCCAGCAGTGAGGGCCCGGGTAGCTCCTACGAGCAGTACTTC. Translation: CASSEGPGSSYEQYF.

The chain has TRBV2 and TRBJ2-5; TRBD2 is a possible D gene (6 bases). The end of the DNA is better explained by TRBJ2-7, so the J call may be wrong. CDR1 SNHLY and CDR2 FYNNEI come from the germline V gene. The CDR3 contains 15 residues. CDR3 nucleotide sequence: TGTGCCAGCTTCCAGGAGGAGGGGCTATACTACGAGCAGTACTTC. Protein: CASFQEEGLYYEQYF.

The chain links TRBV5-4 to TRBJ2-1; perhaps TRBD1 as D (5 bases). Deletions cut 4 bases from V and 8 bases from J, with 13 bases between. This CDR3 spans 13 amino acids. In germline, CDR1 is SGHNT, CDR2 YYREEE (reference sequence). The CDR3 protein is CASSPEWGDEQFF. The CDR3 bases are TGTGCCAGCAGCCCCGAGTGGGGCGATGAGCAGTTCTTC.

The chain links TRBV19 to TRBJ2-5, with 9 bases matching TRBD2. The J call is doubtful: the DNA matches TRBJ2-7 better. This CDR3 spans 16 amino acids. Germline CDR1 is LNHDA and CDR2 is SQIVND (reference sequence). CDR3 protein: CASSIESSGRLYEQYF. The DNA of the CDR3 is TGTGCCAGTAGTATAGAATCAAGCGGGAGGTTGTACGAGCAGTACTTC.

This rearrangement joins TRBV18 to TRBJ2-5; D perhaps matches TRBD2 (5 bases). CDR1 is KGHSH, CDR2 LQKENI, per germline. Trimming took off 4 bases at V and 4 bases at J, with 19 bases between the two ends. The CDR3 has 16 residues. The DNA for the CDR3 is TGTGCCAGCTCACTCGGACTGCCGGTATTAGGAGAGACCCAGTACTTC. Its translation: CASSLGLPVLGETQYF.

The chain combines TRBV30 with TRBJ2-1; 10 bases are a match to TRBD2. V gave up 2 bases and J gave up 14 bases; unmatched junction bases: 21. The CDR3 spans 17 residues. Germline CDR1 and CDR2: GTSNPN and SVGIG (reference sequence). Here the CDR3 DNA reads TGTGCCTGGAGTTACCGGGTGGCGAGCGGGAGGGCCCGGTGGAAGTTCTTC. Amino acids: CAWSYRVASGRARWKFF.

The V gene is TRBV5-1, the J gene TRBJ1-2, with 7 bases lining up with TRBD1. Trimming at V came to 3 bases and at J to 4 bases, leaving 12 bases not matched to a gene. This CDR3 is built from 16 residues. CDR1 SGHRS and CDR2 YFSETQ come from the germline V gene. CDR3 region: CASSSLSGQDFYGYTF. The CDR3, as DNA: TGCGCCAGCAGCTCACTATCTGGACAGGACTTCTATGGCTACACCTTC.

The rearrangement joins TRBV4-2 to TRBJ1-6; D is perhaps TRBD1 (5 bases). The CDR3 totals 17 residues. The ends were cut back, 4 bases at V and 0 bases at J, with 13 bases in the middle. The germline V gene has CDR1 LGHNA and CDR2 YNFKEQ. The CDR3, as DNA: TGTGCCAGCAGCCCAAGAACAGGATCCTCCTATAATTCACCCCTCCACTTT. Translated, it gives CASSPRTGSSYNSPLHF.

This sequence joins TRBV28 and TRBJ2-7; D is undetermined. Looked up from germline, CDR1 is MDHEN and CDR2 is SYDVKM. V shed 2 bases and J shed 1 base, with 9 bases lying between them. The CDR3 has 14 residues. CDR3 amino acids: CASSLRAWSYEQYF. CDR3 coding DNA: TGTGCCAGCAGTTTAAGGGCTTGGTCCTACGAGCAGTACTTC.

The gene calls are TRBV27 and TRBJ2-3; 11 nucleotides line up with TRBD1. This CDR3 region has 15 residues. Germline-derived CDR1 and CDR2 are MNHEY and SMNVEV (reference sequence). After removal of 5 bases from V and 8 bases from J, the junction contained 9 bases not matched to a gene. The CDR3 nucleotides are TGTGCCAGCAGTACCGGGACAGGGGGACCCGGTACGCAGTATTTT. Its protein product is CASSTGTGGPGTQYF.

This chain joins TRBV2 and TRBJ2-1, with 7 bases that match TRBD2. The junction had 3 bases not matched to a gene; V was cut back by 3 bases and J by 4 bases. CDR3 length: 14 amino acids. CDR1 is SNHLY, CDR2 FYNNEI, per germline. CDR3 residues: CASSESLAYNEQFF. The DNA of the CDR3 is TGTGCCAGCAGTGAGTCACTAGCGTACAATGAGCAGTTCTTC. Filled out from reference TRBV2 and TRBJ2-1, the complete variable domain reads EPEVTQTPSHQVTQMGQEVILRCVPISNHLYFYWYRQILGQKVEFLVSFYNNEISEKSEIFDDQFSVERPDGSNFTLKIRSTKLEDSAMYFCASSESLAYNEQFFGPGTRLTVL.

The CDR3 loop reads CARTPGQPQHF. The CDR3 DNA reads as TGTGCCAGAACCCCGGGTCAGCCCCAGCATTTT. The genes are TRBV5-3 and TRBJ1-5; D is ambiguous. TRBV5-3 is an ORF; its function is uncertain. V was cut by 6 bases and J by 6 bases, with 7 bases left in between. CDR3 size: 11 residues.

The chain recombines TRBV21-1 with TRBJ2-7; the tabulated D call, TRBD1, remains unverified against the DNA. TRBV21-1 is a listed pseudogene. CDR3 size: 16 residues. CDR3 nucleotide sequence: TGTGCCAGCAGCAATTCGTCCTGGACAGCAACCTACGAGGGGTACTTC. This codes for CASSNSSWTATYEGYF.

V and J are TRBV27 and TRBJ1-4; no clear D. This CDR3 comprises 14 residues. Germline V gene data show CDR1 as MNHEY and CDR2 as SMNVEV (reference sequence). Trimming took 5 bases from V and 8 from J, leaving 15 bases between them. In DNA, the CDR3 is TGTGCCAGCAGTGACGCCGGGAAACGAGAAAAACTGTTTTTT. It specifies CASSDAGKREKLFF.

The CDR3 DNA reads TGTGCCAGCAGTCGCGGCCTGGCCTACGAGCAGTACTTC. It specifies CASSRGLAYEQYF. The chain links TRBV6-6 to TRBJ2-7; no clear D. This CDR3 region has 13 residues. V lost 5 bases to trimming and J lost 2 bases, with 10 bases between them. Germline V gives CDR1 MNHNY, CDR2 SVGAGI (reference sequence).

The rearrangement joins TRBV5-6 to TRBJ1-4; D may be TRBD1 (5 bases). Germline V gives CDR1 SGHDT, CDR2 YYEEEE. This CDR3 comprises 14 residues. The ends were cut back, 1 base at V and 3 bases at J, with 7 bases in the middle. CDR3 amino acids: CASSLRQPNEKLFF. The CDR3 DNA reads as TGTGCCAGCAGCTTGCGACAGCCTAATGAAAAACTGTTTTTT.

The chain couples TRBV7-9 to TRBJ2-3, with 7 bases lining up with TRBD2. The germline V gene encodes CDR1 SEHNR and CDR2 FQNEAQ (reference sequence). Trimming cost V 1 base and J 0 bases; bases outside gene matches: 4. This CDR3 spans 16 amino acids. The CDR3 sequence: CASSLEVSGSTDTQYF. Written as DNA, the CDR3 is TGTGCCAGCAGCTTAGAAGTTAGCGGGAGCACAGATACGCAGTATTTT. Full variable domain (missing parts from reference TRBV7-9 and TRBJ2-3): DTGVSQNPRHKITKRGQNVTFRCDPISEHNRLYWYRQTLGQGPEFLTYFQNEAQLEKSRLLSDRFSAERPKGSFSTLEIQRTEQGDSAMYLCASSLEVSGSTDTQYFGPGTRLTVL.

The chain combines TRBV7-9 with TRBJ2-1; 10 bases fit TRBD2. The CDR3 contains 17 residues. Germline CDR1 is SEHNR and CDR2 is FQNEAQ (reference sequence). Germline trimming cut 5 bases from V and 1 base from J; bases unmatched to any gene: 8. CDR3 sequence: CASSNSGRFRSYNEQFF. DNA of the CDR3: TGTGCCAGCAGCAATAGCGGGAGGTTCAGGTCCTACAATGAGCAGTTCTTC.

The V and J genes are TRBV5-4 and TRBJ1-1, with D perhaps matching TRBD1 (5 bases). V dropped 4 bases and J dropped 1 base, with 11 bases sitting between them. Per germline, CDR1 SGHNT and CDR2 YYREEE (reference sequence). This CDR3 region has 14 residues. The CDR3: CASSPGGANTEAFF. The CDR3, as DNA: TGTGCCAGCAGCCCCGGTGGGGCGAACACTGAAGCTTTCTTT.

The CDR3 region is CASSSGRGPYEQYF. The DNA for the CDR3 is TGTGCCAGCAGCTCTGGCAGGGGGCCCTACGAGCAGTACTTC. The chain couples TRBV7-8 to TRBJ2-7; 8 bases are shared with TRBD1. With 4 bases clipped from V and 2 bases from J, the junction kept 4 bases outside the gene matches. CDR1 and CDR2 from the germline V gene are SGHVS and FQNEAQ. The CDR3 has 14 amino acids.

CDR3 nucleotides: TGTGCCAGCAAAGGGACAGGGGTGAACACTGAAGCTTTCTTT. Translated, it gives CASKGTGVNTEAFF. The chain combines TRBV2 with TRBJ1-1; 10 bases are shared with TRBD1. The V gene's germline CDR1 is SNHLY and CDR2 FYNNEI. V shed 7 bases, J shed 0 bases, and the junction held 2 bases outside the gene matches. The CDR3 is 14 residues long.

The rearrangement uses TRBV6-1 and TRBJ1-6; 10 nucleotides agree with TRBD1. CDR1 MNHNS and CDR2 SASEGT come from the germline V gene. Trimming took 5 bases from V and 8 from J; bases not matched to a gene: 3. The CDR3 runs 14 residues. The CDR3 sequence is CASSSGTGDSPLHF. CDR3 bases: TGTGCCAGCAGTTCCGGGACAGGGGATTCACCCCTCCACTTT.

Written as DNA, the CDR3 is TGTGCCAGCAGCTTTGGCAGGGGGTCCAATCAGCCCCAGCATTTT. It codes for CASSFGRGSNQPQHF. The chain recombines TRBV5-5 with TRBJ1-5; 7 bases line up with TRBD1. There are 15 residues in the CDR3. From germline, CDR1 is SGHKS and CDR2 YYEKEE (reference sequence). V dropped 2 bases and J dropped 3; count of bases not matched to a gene: 5.

The chain carries TRBV4-1 and TRBJ1-5; TRBD1 is a possible D gene (5 bases). Trimming pared 5 bases from V and 2 bases from J, leaving 10 bases between. Germline V gene sequence: CDR1 MGHRA, CDR2 YSYEKL. CDR3 size: 14 residues. The DNA for the CDR3 is TGCGCCAGCAGCTTCCTGGGGGGCAATCAGCCCCAGCATTTT. Residues: CASSFLGGNQPQHF.